This T cell receptor (beta chain) was found in a study of cytomegalovirus exposure and HLA in healthy donors. Across the whole study: Later analysis reported that the 110 or so validation repertoires shared the platform of the 600 to 750 first-cohort repertoires.

On this clone itself: Antigen specificity is unknown.

Profiled with immunoSEQ multiplex PCR; TCRdb holds only in-frame clones, not every one. The repertoire consists of about 130,000 clones, with just under 90% occurring once and the leading ten covering under 8%. The CDR3 has 15 amino acids. The ends were cut back, 0 bases at V and 5 bases at J, with 13 bases in the middle. The V gene's germline CDR1 is SNHLY and CDR2 FYNNEI. Study observations and caveats: Associated with cytomegalovirus, according to the listing, were 150 to 200 TCR beta chains.

The chain carries TRBV2 and TRBJ1-2; D is unresolved. This clonotype was obtained from a woman aged 25 to 45 in good health and CMV-seropositive. Sequenced material: PBMCs. The CDR3 protein is CASSEAVRDSYGYTF. The CDR3, as DNA: TGTGCCAGCAGTGAAGCGGTTCGTGACTCTTATGGCTACACCTTC.